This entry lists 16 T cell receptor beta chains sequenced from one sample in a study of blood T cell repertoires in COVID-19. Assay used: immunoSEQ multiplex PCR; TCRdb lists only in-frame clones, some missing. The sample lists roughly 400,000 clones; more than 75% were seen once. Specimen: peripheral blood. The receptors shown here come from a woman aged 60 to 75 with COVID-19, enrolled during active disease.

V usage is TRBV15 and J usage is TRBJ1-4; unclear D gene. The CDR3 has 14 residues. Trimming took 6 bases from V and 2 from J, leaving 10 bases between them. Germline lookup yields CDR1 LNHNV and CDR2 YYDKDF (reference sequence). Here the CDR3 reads CATRPGLTNEKLFF. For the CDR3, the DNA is TGTGCCACCAGGCCAGGCCTTACTAATGAAAAACTGTTTTTT.

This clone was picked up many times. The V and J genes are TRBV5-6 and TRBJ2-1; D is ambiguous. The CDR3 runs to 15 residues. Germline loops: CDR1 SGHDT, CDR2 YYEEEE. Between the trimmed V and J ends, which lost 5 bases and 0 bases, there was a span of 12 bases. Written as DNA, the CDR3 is TGTGCCAGCAGACTCGATCCGAGCTCCTACAATGAGCAGTTCTTC. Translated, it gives CASRLDPSSYNEQFF.

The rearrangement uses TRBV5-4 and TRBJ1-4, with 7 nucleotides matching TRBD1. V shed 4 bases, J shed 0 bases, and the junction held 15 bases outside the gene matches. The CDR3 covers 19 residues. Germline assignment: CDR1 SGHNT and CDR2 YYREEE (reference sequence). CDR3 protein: CASSPLPRQGLTTNEKLFF. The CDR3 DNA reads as TGTGCCAGCAGCCCCCTCCCCAGACAGGGACTTACAACTAATGAAAAACTGTTTTTT.

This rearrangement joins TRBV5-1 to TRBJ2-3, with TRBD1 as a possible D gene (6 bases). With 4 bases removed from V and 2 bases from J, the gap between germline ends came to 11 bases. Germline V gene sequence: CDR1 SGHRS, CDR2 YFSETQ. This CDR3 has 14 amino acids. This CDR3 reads CASSRAGATDTQYF. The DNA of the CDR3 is TGCGCCAGCAGCCGGGCAGGGGCCACAGATACGCAGTATTTT.

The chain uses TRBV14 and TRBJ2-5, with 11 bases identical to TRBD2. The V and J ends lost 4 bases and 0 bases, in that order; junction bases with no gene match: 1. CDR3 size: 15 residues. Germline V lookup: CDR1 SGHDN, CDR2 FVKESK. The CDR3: CASSRLAGNQETQYF. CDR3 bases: TGTGCCAGCAGCCGACTAGCGGGGAACCAAGAGACCCAGTACTTC.

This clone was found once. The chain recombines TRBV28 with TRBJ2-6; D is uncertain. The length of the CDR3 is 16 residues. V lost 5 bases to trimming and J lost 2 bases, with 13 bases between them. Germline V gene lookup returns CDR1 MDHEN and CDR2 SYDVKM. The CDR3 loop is CASSPLGWAGANVLTF. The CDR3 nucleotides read TGTGCCAGCAGTCCCCTAGGTTGGGCTGGGGCCAACGTCCTGACTTTC.

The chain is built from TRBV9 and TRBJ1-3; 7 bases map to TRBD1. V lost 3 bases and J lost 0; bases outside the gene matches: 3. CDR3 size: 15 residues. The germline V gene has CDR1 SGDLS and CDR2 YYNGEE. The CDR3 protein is CASSASGGSGNTIYF. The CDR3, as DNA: TGTGCCAGCAGCGCCTCAGGGGGCTCTGGAAACACCATATATTTT.

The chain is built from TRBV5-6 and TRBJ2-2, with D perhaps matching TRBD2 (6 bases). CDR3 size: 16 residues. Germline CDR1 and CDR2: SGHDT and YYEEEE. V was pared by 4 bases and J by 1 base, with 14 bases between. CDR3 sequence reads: CASSQRRVGNTGELFF. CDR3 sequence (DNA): TGTGCCAGCAGCCAACGGAGGGTGGGGAACACCGGGGAGCTGTTTTTT.

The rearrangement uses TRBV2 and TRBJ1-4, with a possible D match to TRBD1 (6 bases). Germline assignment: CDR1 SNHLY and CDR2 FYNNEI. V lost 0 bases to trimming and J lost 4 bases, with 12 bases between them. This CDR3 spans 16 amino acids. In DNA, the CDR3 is TGTGCCAGCAGTGAAGCATCGATACAGGGTAATGAAAAACTGTTTTTT. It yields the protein CASSEASIQGNEKLFF.

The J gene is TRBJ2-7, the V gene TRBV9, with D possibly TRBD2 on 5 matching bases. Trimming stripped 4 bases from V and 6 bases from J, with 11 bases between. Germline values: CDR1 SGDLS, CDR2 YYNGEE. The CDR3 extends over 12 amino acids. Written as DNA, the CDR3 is TGTGCCAGCAGCACATCGGGGATCGAGCAGTACTTC. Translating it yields CASSTSGIEQYF.

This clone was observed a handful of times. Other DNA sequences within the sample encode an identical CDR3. DNA for the CDR3: TGTGCCAGCAGCCCCCAGGGTTACACTGAAGCTTTCTTT. It codes for CASSPQGYTEAFF. The chain has TRBV6-6 and TRBJ1-1; a weak D match, TRBD1 (5 bases). Deletions cut 6 bases from V and 3 bases from J, with 11 bases between. There are 13 residues in the CDR3. Per germline, CDR1 MNHNY and CDR2 SVGAGI (reference sequence).

The CDR3 nucleotides read TGTGCCAGCAGCCAAGAGAGGGACAGGGAAGAAAAACTGTTTTTT. Translated, it gives CASSQERDREEKLFF. The chain combines TRBV4-2 with TRBJ1-4; TRBD1 aligns across 9 bases. V lost 0 bases, J lost 8 bases, and 4 bases stayed unmatched. This CDR3 spans 15 amino acids. The germline CDR1 and CDR2 sequences are LGHNA and YNFKEQ.

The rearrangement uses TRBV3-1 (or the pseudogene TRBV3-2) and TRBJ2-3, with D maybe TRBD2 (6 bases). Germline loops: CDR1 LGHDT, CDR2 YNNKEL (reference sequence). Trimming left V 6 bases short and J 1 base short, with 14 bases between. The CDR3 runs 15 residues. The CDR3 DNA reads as TGTGCCAGCAGTCACGGGACTTTAGGCACAGATACGCAGTATTTT. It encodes CASSHGTLGTDTQYF.

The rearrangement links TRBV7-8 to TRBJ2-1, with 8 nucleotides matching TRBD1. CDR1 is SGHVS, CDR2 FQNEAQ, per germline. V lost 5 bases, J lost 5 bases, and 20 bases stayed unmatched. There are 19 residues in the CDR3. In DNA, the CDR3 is TGTGCCAGCAGCCCCAGAGGAGGGAGTTGGGACAGGTACGACAATGAGCAGTTCTTC. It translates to CASSPRGGSWDRYDNEQFF.

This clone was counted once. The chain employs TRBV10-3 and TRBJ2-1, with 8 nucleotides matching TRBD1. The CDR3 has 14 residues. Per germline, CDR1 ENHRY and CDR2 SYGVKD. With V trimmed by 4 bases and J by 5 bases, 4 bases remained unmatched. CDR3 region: CAISGTGTNNEQFF. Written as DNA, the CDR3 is TGTGCCATCAGTGGGACAGGGACCAACAATGAGCAGTTCTTC.

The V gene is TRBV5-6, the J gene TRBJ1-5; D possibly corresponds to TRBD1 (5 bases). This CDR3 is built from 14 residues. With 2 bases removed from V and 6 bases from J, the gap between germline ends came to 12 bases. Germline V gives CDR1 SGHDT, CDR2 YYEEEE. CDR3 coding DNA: TGTGCCAGCAGCTTCTTGCAGGGCGGTCAGCCCCAGCATTTT. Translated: CASSFLQGGQPQHF.